Listed here are 29 T cell receptor beta chains from one sample, sequenced in a study of blood T cell repertoires in COVID-19 (TCRdb year 2020). The library was obtained by the immunoSEQ multiplex PCR assay. TCRdb re-hosts the immuneACCESS table, in-frame sequences only. Its copies lack some clones; in the studies checked, an unresolved V gene accounts for under half of them, and the cause for the rest is not known. The sample has approximately 110,000 clones on record, around four fifths of them singletons. The top ten constitute approximately 5.9% of the sample. Specimen: peripheral blood. These receptors originate from a man older than 75 with COVID-19, enrolled during active disease.

The chain couples TRBV7-2 to TRBJ2-7; 8 nucleotides agree with TRBD2. The CDR3 spans 15 residues. Germline lookup yields CDR1 SGHTA and CDR2 FQGNSA. V was clipped by 5 bases and J by 7 bases; unmatched bases: 13. This chain's CDR3 is CASSITSGRGQEQYF. DNA of the CDR3: TGTGCCAGCAGCATAACTAGCGGTAGAGGGCAAGAGCAGTACTTC.

DNA of the CDR3: TGTGCCAGCAGCCCGGGGGTTACGAACACTGAAGCTTTCTTT. Translating gives CASSPGVTNTEAFF. J is TRBJ1-1 and V is TRBV3-1 (or the pseudogene TRBV3-2); weak D call: TRBD1 (5 bases). This CDR3 spans 14 amino acids. Germline V gene sequence: CDR1 LGHDT, CDR2 YNNKEL (reference sequence). V dropped 4 bases and J dropped 1 base, with 10 bases sitting between them.

This sequence joins TRBV25-1 and TRBJ2-3, with TRBD1 identical over 7 bases. Germline V gives CDR1 MGHDK, CDR2 SYGVNS. The J segment lost 2 bases and the V segment lost 5 bases, leaving 13 bases of the junction unmatched. The CDR3 spans 17 residues. CDR3 coding DNA: TGTGCCAGCAGTTTCCAGACAGGGAAGGGGGCCACAGATACGCAGTATTTT. Translation gives CASSFQTGKGATDTQYF.

The rearrangement uses TRBV7-9 and TRBJ2-1, with 8 bases aligning to TRBD2. Losses at the gene ends were 6 bases for V and 9 bases for J; bases not matched to a gene: 13. CDR1 SEHNR and CDR2 FQNEAQ come from the germline V gene (reference sequence). The CDR3 length is 15 residues. The DNA for the CDR3 is TGTGCCAGCAGTACTAGCGGCATGGGACCGCTTGAGCAGTTCTTC. This encodes CASSTSGMGPLEQFF. Based on the CDR3 plus reference TRBV7-9 and TRBJ2-1, the full variable domain is DTGVSQNPRHKITKRGQNVTFRCDPISEHNRLYWYRQTLGQGPEFLTYFQNEAQLEKSRLLSDRFSAERPKGSFSTLEIQRTEQGDSAMYLCASSTSGMGPLEQFFGPGTRLTVL.

The chain couples TRBV20-1 to TRBJ1-4; D unclear. Germline lookup yields CDR1 DFQATT and CDR2 SNEGSKA (reference sequence). The CDR3 runs 13 residues. Deletions cut 3 bases from V and 0 bases from J, with 5 bases between. The CDR3 protein is CSASQATNEKLFF. The CDR3 nucleotides read TGCAGTGCTAGTCAGGCAACTAATGAAAAACTGTTTTTT.

The chain is built from TRBV18 and TRBJ2-7; 7 bases align to TRBD2. Per germline, CDR1 KGHSH and CDR2 LQKENI. The CDR3 length is 15 residues. V lost 1 base and J lost 7; bases outside the gene matches: 10. The DNA of the CDR3 is TGTGCCAGCTCACCACTCCGCGGGGGATCTGGGGAGCAGTACTTC. It encodes CASSPLRGGSGEQYF.

This chain joins TRBV7-9 and TRBJ2-1; D uncertain. The germline V gene encodes CDR1 SEHNR and CDR2 FQNEAQ (reference sequence). The CDR3 length is 15 residues. Trimming removed 6 bases at V and 0 bases at J, with 12 bases between. The CDR3 sequence is CASRPTTYSYNEQFF. The CDR3 DNA follows: TGTGCCAGCAGACCAACTACCTACTCCTACAATGAGCAGTTCTTC.

The V and J genes are TRBV2 and TRBJ1-2; no definite D call. Germline CDR1 reads SNHLY; CDR2 reads FYNNEI. There are 15 residues in the CDR3. Between the trimmed V and J ends, which lost 6 bases and 4 bases, there was a span of 18 bases. The CDR3 loop reads CASREGPEGAYGYTF. In DNA, the CDR3 is TGTGCCAGCAGGGAGGGTCCCGAGGGAGCCTATGGCTACACCTTC. The full variable domain, with the rest looked up from reference TRBV2 and TRBJ1-2, is EPEVTQTPSHQVTQMGQEVILRCVPISNHLYFYWYRQILGQKVEFLVSFYNNEISEKSEIFDDQFSVERPDGSNFTLKIRSTKLEDSAMYFCASREGPEGAYGYTFGSGTRLTVV.

This clone was detected a few times. The rearrangement links TRBV5-4 to TRBJ2-1, with D possibly matching TRBD1 (5 bases). The CDR3 sequence is 12 residues long. Germline V lookup: CDR1 SGHNT, CDR2 YYREEE (reference sequence). Between the trimmed V and J ends, which lost 2 bases and 7 bases, there was a span of 7 bases. CDR3 sequence: CASSLGVNEQFF. CDR3 bases: TGTGCCAGCAGCTTAGGGGTAAATGAGCAGTTCTTC.

The rearrangement uses TRBV27 and TRBJ2-7; 13 bases agree with TRBD2. The CDR3 runs to 18 residues. J lost 5 bases, V lost 6 bases, and 16 bases had no gene match. Germline V CDR1 and CDR2: MNHEY, SMNVEV (reference sequence). The CDR3 nucleotides read TGTGCCAGCAGCCCCCTTGGACTAGCGGGAGTCATTTTGGACGAGCAGTACTTC. Translation gives CASSPLGLAGVILDEQYF.

V usage is TRBV28 and J usage is TRBJ2-5; 7 bases match TRBD1. V dropped 5 bases and J dropped 3; count of bases not matched to a gene: 12. This CDR3 comprises 16 residues. Germline lookup yields CDR1 MDHEN and CDR2 SYDVKM. Here the CDR3 DNA reads TGTGCCAGCAGTGAAAAACCGGGACAGCACAAAGAGACCCAGTACTTC. This encodes CASSEKPGQHKETQYF.

This clone has a single count. The chain uses TRBV19 and TRBJ2-5; 10 nucleotides match TRBD1. Germline trimming cut 5 bases from V and 4 bases from J; bases unmatched to any gene: 7. CDR1 and CDR2 from the germline V gene are LNHDA and SQIVND (reference sequence). The CDR3 sequence is 15 residues long. The CDR3 here is CASSAGQGRGETQYF. In DNA form, the CDR3 reads TGTGCCAGTAGTGCGGGACAGGGGAGAGGAGAGACCCAGTACTTC.

This clone was seen a single time. The J gene is TRBJ2-7, the V gene TRBV30; D uncertain. The CDR3 loop spans 14 amino acids. V was clipped by 0 bases and J by 3 bases, with 12 bases between them. Per the germline V gene, CDR1 is GTSNPN and CDR2 is SVGIG (reference sequence). The CDR3 DNA reads TGTGCCTGGAGTGTACCTCGAGCCGACTACGAGCAGTACTTC. Translation: CAWSVPRADYEQYF. The whole variable domain, filled in from reference TRBV30 and TRBJ2-7, reads SQTIHQWPATLVQPVGSPLSLECTVEGTSNPNLYWYRQAAGRGLQLLFYSVGIGQISSEVPQNLSASRPQDRQFILSSKKLLLSDSGFYLCAWSVPRADYEQYFGPGTRLTVT.

This chain uses TRBV10-2 with TRBJ2-2, with TRBD2 matching 12 bases. Germline-derived CDR1 and CDR2 are WSHSY and SAAADI. This CDR3 is 15 amino acids long. After removal of 6 bases from V and 8 bases from J, the junction contained 7 bases not matched to a gene. The CDR3 sequence is CASRLSGTSGGELFF. The DNA of the CDR3 is TGCGCCAGCAGACTCTCCGGGACTAGCGGGGGGGAGCTGTTTTTT.

In this sample, this clone turned up once. The chain has TRBV6-4 and TRBJ2-7; 7 nucleotides match TRBD1. The CDR3 is made up of 15 amino acids. Germline loops: CDR1 MRHNA, CDR2 SNTAGT. The J segment lost 2 bases and the V segment lost 0 bases, leaving 4 bases of the junction unmatched. CDR3 residues: CASSDSNTGAYEQYF. The DNA for the CDR3 is TGTGCCAGCAGTGACTCGAATACAGGGGCCTACGAGCAGTACTTC.

The rearrangement links TRBV9 to TRBJ2-7, with 9 bases fitting TRBD2. The CDR3 consists of 15 residues. The V segment lost 3 bases and the J segment 7 bases; nucleotides outside the gene matches: 11. From germline, CDR1 is SGDLS and CDR2 YYNGEE. The CDR3 region has the DNA TGTGCCAGCAGCGCGGCGATAGCGGGAGCGGGGGAGCAGTACTTC. It yields the protein CASSAAIAGAGEQYF.

V usage is TRBV27 and J usage is TRBJ1-4; the D is unclear. This CDR3 comprises 13 residues. Germline CDR1 is MNHEY and CDR2 is SMNVEV (reference sequence). Trimming stripped 0 bases from V and 15 bases from J, with 14 bases between. In DNA, the CDR3 is TGTGCCAGCAGTTTATCGCTAGGGAGGGAAGTGTTTTTT. Protein sequence: CASSLSLGREVFF.

The CDR3 DNA follows: TGTGCCAGTAGTATGCTCTGGGAGTCTGGAAACACCATATATTTT. Translating gives CASSMLWESGNTIYF. This chain uses TRBV19 with TRBJ1-3; D is unclear. V was pared by 3 bases and J by 1 base, with 10 bases between. Germline values: CDR1 LNHDA, CDR2 SQIVND (reference sequence). This CDR3 comprises 15 residues. Looking up the rest from reference TRBV19 and TRBJ1-3 gives the full variable domain: DGGITQSPKYLFRKEGQNVTLSCEQNLNHDAMYWYRQDPGQGLRLIYYSQIVNDFQKGDIAEGYSVSREKKESFPLTVTSAQKNPTAFYLCASSMLWESGNTIYFGEGSWLTVV.

The chain recombines TRBV7-9 with TRBJ1-6; 8 positions match TRBD1. J gave up 9 bases and V 7 bases, and 5 bases lay outside the gene matches. CDR1 and CDR2 from the germline V gene are SEHNR and FQNEAQ (reference sequence). CDR3 size: 13 residues. CDR3 region: CASKTGVASPLHF. CDR3 sequence (DNA): TGTGCCAGCAAGACAGGGGTGGCTTCACCCCTCCACTTT.

V and J are TRBV3-1 (or the pseudogene TRBV3-2) and TRBJ1-2, with 7 bases fitting TRBD1. The CDR3 extends over 15 amino acids. The germline V gene encodes CDR1 LGHDT and CDR2 YNNKEL (reference sequence). V dropped 3 bases and J dropped 4; count of bases not matched to a gene: 8. The CDR3 loop reads CASSQRQGTGYGYTF. The CDR3 DNA is TGTGCCAGCAGCCAGAGACAGGGTACAGGCTATGGCTACACCTTC.

The gene calls are TRBV7-8 and TRBJ2-7, with 10 bases fitting TRBD1. The J segment lost 4 bases and the V segment lost 0 bases, leaving 6 bases of the junction unmatched. From germline, CDR1 is SGHVS and CDR2 FQNEAQ. This CDR3 spans 16 amino acids. CDR3 amino acids: CASSLAPWDRGYEQYF. The CDR3 DNA follows: TGTGCCAGCAGCTTAGCGCCCTGGGACAGGGGTTACGAGCAGTACTTC.

The rearrangement uses TRBV5-5 and TRBJ1-2; D gene ambiguous. Trimming took off 4 bases at V and 7 bases at J, with 14 bases between the two ends. The CDR3 has 13 amino acids. CDR1 and CDR2 from the germline V gene are SGHKS and YYEKEE (reference sequence). This CDR3 is CASSRLGLGGYTF. For the CDR3, the DNA is TGTGCCAGCAGCCGACTTGGGTTGGGTGGCTACACCTTC.

The chain combines TRBV7-3 with TRBJ1-1; D is perhaps TRBD1 (6 bases). With 1 base removed from V and 3 bases from J, the gap between germline ends came to 9 bases. This CDR3 has 14 amino acids. The germline CDR1 and CDR2 sequences are SGHTA and FQGTGA. This CDR3 is CASSLIGGHTEAFF. CDR3 in DNA: TGTGCCAGCAGCTTAATAGGGGGTCACACTGAAGCTTTCTTT.

The V call is TRBV7-9, the J call TRBJ2-7; 7 bases agree with TRBD1. Germline V gene data show CDR1 as SEHNR and CDR2 as FQNEAQ (reference sequence). The CDR3 length is 15 residues. V shed 5 bases and J 3 bases; nucleotides not matched to a gene: 10. CDR3 loop: CASSPTQGIYYEQYF. The CDR3 nucleotides are TGTGCCAGCAGCCCAACACAGGGGATTTACTACGAGCAGTACTTC.

This chain links TRBV10-1 with TRBJ2-5, with 7 bases fitting TRBD2. V lost 0 bases and J lost 5; bases outside the gene matches: 6. Germline V lookup: CDR1 WNHNN, CDR2 SYGVQD (reference sequence). This CDR3 has 15 amino acids. DNA of the CDR3: TGCGCCAGCAGTGAGTCGGGACTCGGGAGGGAGACCCAGTACTTC. Its protein product is CASSESGLGRETQYF.

The chain uses TRBV28 and TRBJ1-5; D might be TRBD1 (6 bases). The germline V gene encodes CDR1 MDHEN and CDR2 SYDVKM. The germline V and J ends were trimmed by 5 bases and 7 bases, with 21 bases remaining between them. This CDR3 spans 16 amino acids. CDR3 coding DNA: TGTGCCAGCAGTCCCCTGGGGGGGGGCGCAAGGCAGCCCCAGCATTTT. Translation: CASSPLGGGARQPQHF. Variable domain in full (rest from reference TRBV28 and TRBJ1-5): DVKVTQSSRYLVKRTGEKVFLECVQDMDHENMFWYRQDPGLGLRLIYFSYDVKMKEKGDIPEGYSVSREKKERFSLILESASTNQTSMYLCASSPLGGGARQPQHFGDGTRLSIL.

The chain combines TRBV28 with TRBJ2-3; TRBD2 agrees at 7 bases. CDR1 and CDR2 (germline): MDHEN, SYDVKM. The V gene end was trimmed by 6 bases and the J gene end by 3 bases; junction bases not matched to a gene: 3. The CDR3 sequence is 13 residues long. Here the CDR3 reads CASRREMTDTQYF. The CDR3 nucleotides are TGTGCCAGCAGGCGGGAGATGACAGATACGCAGTATTTT.

The chain is built from TRBV5-4 and TRBJ2-7, with D tentatively TRBD2 (5 bases). V was trimmed by 0 bases and J by 1 base, leaving 5 bases between them. The CDR3 contains 13 residues. CDR1 is SGHNT, CDR2 YYREEE, per germline (reference sequence). The CDR3 loop is CASSLAGSYEQYF. The CDR3 DNA reads as TGTGCCAGCAGCTTGGCGGGGTCCTACGAGCAGTACTTC.

The CDR3 spells CATSGLRAGTGETEAFF. CDR3 DNA sequence: TGTGCCACCAGTGGACTCCGAGCCGGGACAGGGGAGACTGAAGCTTTCTTT. The J gene is TRBJ1-1, the V gene TRBV24-1, with 10 bases aligning to TRBD1. The CDR3 sequence is 17 residues long. The trim removed 5 bases at V and 5 bases at J, leaving 13 bases unmatched. Germline CDR1 reads KGHDR; CDR2 reads SFDVKD.